This T cell receptor (beta chain) was observed in a study of regulatory T cells in long-lasting Graves disease. The TCR beta library used iRepertoire HTBI primers with Arm-PCR amplification of CDR3. TCRdb reanalysed the multiplex PCR reads using MiXCR and keeps one entry per CDR3 protein. Of about 460,000 distinct CDR3 sequences listed, approximately 22% are singletons. This clonotype was recorded at least ten times. Its target is not known. Germline assignment: CDR1 MNHNS and CDR2 SASEGT. The ends lost 6 bases at V and 3 bases at J; junction bases unmatched: 4. The CDR3 contains 13 residues. Time point noted: persistent/refractory GD, antithyroid drugs over 5 years with positive TRAb. The TCR library was made from RNA that had been extracted from PBMCs in TRIzol. Study-level results: Persistent Graves' disease cases displayed lower TCR diversity than newly diagnosed ones. Examination was confined to peripheral blood, excluding thyroid tissue.

This sample comprised peripheral blood mononuclear cells (PBMCs), obtained when the disease was refractory, from a patient treated with antithyroid drugs. The TCR comes from a female donor with Graves disease. V and J are TRBV6-1 and TRBJ2-5; 7 bases line up with TRBD1. This CDR3 reads CASRRDSKETQYF. The CDR3 bases are TGTGCCAGCAGGAGGGACAGTAAAGAGACCCAGTACTTC.